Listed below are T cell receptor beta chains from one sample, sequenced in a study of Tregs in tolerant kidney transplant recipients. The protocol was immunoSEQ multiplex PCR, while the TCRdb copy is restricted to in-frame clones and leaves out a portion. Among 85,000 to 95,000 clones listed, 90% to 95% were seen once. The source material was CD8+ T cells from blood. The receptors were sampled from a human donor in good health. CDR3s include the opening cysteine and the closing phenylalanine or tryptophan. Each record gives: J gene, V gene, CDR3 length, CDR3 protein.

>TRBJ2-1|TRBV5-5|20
CASSLVGLAGPRRIGNEQFF
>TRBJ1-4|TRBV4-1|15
CASSQDRGNPAKLFF
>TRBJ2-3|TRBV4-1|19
CASSQESYGGGPTTDTQYF
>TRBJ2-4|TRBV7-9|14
CASSGGEAKNIQYF
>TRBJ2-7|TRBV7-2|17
CASSLLPRGPSSYEQYF
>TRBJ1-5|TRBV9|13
CASSVELEQPQHF
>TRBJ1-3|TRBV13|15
CASSRPGQGINTIYF
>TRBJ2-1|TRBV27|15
CASSWGLAAYNEQFF
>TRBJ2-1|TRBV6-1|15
CASGDGLAAYNEQFF
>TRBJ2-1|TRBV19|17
CASSISATRFNYNEQFF
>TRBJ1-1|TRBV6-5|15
CASSYSRVVNTEAFF
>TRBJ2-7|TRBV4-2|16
CASSQEWGTGSYEQYF
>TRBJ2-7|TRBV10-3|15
CAISGIQGASYEQYF
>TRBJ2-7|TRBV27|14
CASSQGAPGDEQYF
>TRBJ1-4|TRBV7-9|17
CASSFSGTGVSNEKLFF
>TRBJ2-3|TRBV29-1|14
CSGALAGTTDTQYF
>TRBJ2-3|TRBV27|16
CASSLRSPLDLDTQYF
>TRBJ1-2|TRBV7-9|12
CASSTGTLGYTF
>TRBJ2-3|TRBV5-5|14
CASSLRRSTDTQYF
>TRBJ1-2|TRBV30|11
CAWIKNYGYTF
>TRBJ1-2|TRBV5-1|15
CASSPRQGGGYGYTF
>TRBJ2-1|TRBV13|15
CASSLEVGFEGEQFF
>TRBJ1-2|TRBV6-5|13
CASSASASYGYTF
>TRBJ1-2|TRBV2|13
CASSEIGFYGYTF
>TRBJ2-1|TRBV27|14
CASSLGTGRNEQFF
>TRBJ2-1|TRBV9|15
CASSVAAGISNEQFF
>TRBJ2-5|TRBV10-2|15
CASSEWGRGQETQYF
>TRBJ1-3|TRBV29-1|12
CSATGFGNTIYF
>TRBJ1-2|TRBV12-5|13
CASGLGGMDGYTF
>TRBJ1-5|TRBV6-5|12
CASQGRNQPQHF
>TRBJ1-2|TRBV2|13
CASSWRAGYGYTF